This TCR beta chain was retrieved from a study of T cells in Graves' hyperthyroidism and ophthalmopathy. The table lists this clonotype with a few counts. TCR beta CDR3 regions were amplified from RNA transcripts. Researchers ran a first-round RT-PCR on the TCR CDR3 using the HTBI primer set. TCRdb re-analysed the multiplex PCR reads in MiXCR, keeping a single row per CDR3 protein. The data contain about 560,000 distinct CDR3 sequences, over 15% of them singletons. The V gene's germline CDR1 is GTSNPN and CDR2 SVGIG (reference sequence). CDR3 length: 13 amino acids. V shed 3 bases and J shed 7 bases, with 13 bases lying between them.

Sequencing was performed on blood. The chain links TRBV30 to TRBJ2-1; no reliable D call. The TCR originated in a woman aged 18-29 years with Graves' hyperthyroidism. CDR3 nucleotide sequence: TGTGCCTGGAGGACTGACGTTGGGAATGAGCAGTTCTTC. Its protein product is CAWRTDVGNEQFF.